The 7 T cell receptor beta chains given below trace back to one sample, sequenced in a study of blood T cell repertoires in COVID-19. Assay: immunoSEQ multiplex PCR; the TCRdb copy retains only in-frame clones and omits some. The sample lists 230,000 or so clones, roughly 80% occurring once. Sample: PBMCs or T cells enriched from blood (not recorded which). Receptors were obtained from a man aged 50 to 59 who had recovered from COVID-19.

The chain recombines TRBV19 with TRBJ2-1; 8 nucleotides align to TRBD2. Germline CDR1 reads LNHDA; CDR2 reads SQIVND (reference sequence). V trimming: 1 base; J trimming: 6 bases; junction bases outside the gene matches: 2. The CDR3 is 14 residues long. The CDR3 protein is CASSIGTSFNEQFF. The CDR3 coding sequence is TGTGCCAGTAGTATAGGGACTAGCTTCAATGAGCAGTTCTTC.

This clone was recorded once. V is TRBV19 and J is TRBJ1-1; D unclear. V was cut by 4 bases and J by 1 base, with 7 bases left in between. In germline, CDR1 is LNHDA, CDR2 SQIVND (reference sequence). This CDR3 contains 13 residues. The DNA for the CDR3 is TGTGCCAGTAGTAGAGTCGGGAACACTGAAGCTTTCTTT. Protein sequence: CASSRVGNTEAFF.

This clone has just one count. The V and J genes are TRBV11-3 and TRBJ1-3; D ambiguous. Germline CDR1 SGHNT, CDR2 YENEEA. The CDR3 has 14 residues. V lost 5 bases and J 0 bases, leaving 8 bases between the germline ends. CDR3 sequence: CASSPVRSGNTIYF. In DNA, the CDR3 is TGTGCCAGCAGCCCTGTTCGCTCTGGAAACACCATATATTTT.

Notes on this clone: Other DNA sequences in this specimen translate into the identical CDR3. V is TRBV20-1 and J is TRBJ2-5, with D hard to call. V lost 3 bases, J lost 1 base, and 6 bases lay in between. The germline CDR1 and CDR2 sequences are DFQATT and SNEGSKA (reference sequence). CDR3 size: 12 residues. The CDR3 DNA follows: TGCAGTGCTAGTCCCTCCCAAGAGACCCAGTACTTC. It encodes CSASPSQETQYF.

The chain joins TRBV11-3 to TRBJ1-4, with TRBD1 identical over 10 bases. V trimming: 5 bases; J trimming: 8 bases; junction bases outside the gene matches: 5. The germline CDR1 and CDR2 sequences are SGHNT and YENEEA. This CDR3 has 14 residues. CDR3 in amino acids: CASSDRTGGEKLFF. The CDR3 DNA follows: TGTGCCAGCAGCGACCGGACAGGGGGGGAAAAACTGTTTTTT.

The V gene is TRBV27, the J gene TRBJ1-5; D gene unclear. CDR1 is MNHEY and CDR2 is SMNVEV in the germline V gene (reference sequence). This CDR3 comprises 12 residues. Trimming took 8 bases from V and 1 from J, leaving 6 bases between them. The CDR3 DNA reads TGTGCCAGCTCGGGGAGCAATCAGCCCCAGCATTTT. Translated, it gives CASSGSNQPQHF.

The V call is TRBV11-2, the J call TRBJ1-3, with a tentative D call TRBD1 (6 bases). Between the trimmed V and J ends, which lost 0 bases and 8 bases, there was a span of 20 bases. The CDR3 runs to 17 residues. The V gene's germline CDR1 is SGHAT and CDR2 FQNNGV. CDR3 DNA sequence: TGTGCCAGCAGCTTAGAACTGGCGGGGGGGCATCAGGACACCATATATTTT. Translation: CASSLELAGGHQDTIYF. The complete variable domain, with remaining parts taken from reference TRBV11-2 and TRBJ1-3, reads EAGVAQSPRYKIIEKRQSVAFWCNPISGHATLYWYQQILGQGPKLLIQFQNNGVVDDSQLPKDRFSAERLKGVDSTLKIQPAKLEDSAVYLCASSLELAGGHQDTIYFGEGSWLTVV.